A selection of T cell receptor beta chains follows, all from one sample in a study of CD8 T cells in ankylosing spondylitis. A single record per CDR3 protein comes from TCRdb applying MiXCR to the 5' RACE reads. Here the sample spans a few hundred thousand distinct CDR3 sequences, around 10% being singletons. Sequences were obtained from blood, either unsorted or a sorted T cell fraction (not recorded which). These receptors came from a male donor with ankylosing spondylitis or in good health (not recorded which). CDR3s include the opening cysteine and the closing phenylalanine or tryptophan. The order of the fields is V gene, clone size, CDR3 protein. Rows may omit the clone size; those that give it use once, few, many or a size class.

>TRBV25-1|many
CASSRLGAGTNNEQFF
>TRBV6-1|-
CASSEELAGGNEQFF
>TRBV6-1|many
CASSDTGDSPLHF
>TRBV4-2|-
CASSHPTSGGVRDPGELFF
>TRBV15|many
CATSSSGGASDTQYF
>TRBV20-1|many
CSAPGRDGRKYF
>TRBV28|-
CASSPRRDTQYF
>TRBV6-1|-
CASRGVGSGRSYNEQFF
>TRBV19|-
CASSPGRAWGEAFF
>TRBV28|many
CASSLSEQAYNEQFF
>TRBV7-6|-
CASSLSGGPRGRETQYF
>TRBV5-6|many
CASSRGTGGAEAFF
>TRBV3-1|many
CASSQADGPQHF
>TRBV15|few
CATSSSRDRLTYNEQFF
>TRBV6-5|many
CASSYGTGTGGLGYTF
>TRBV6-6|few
CASSYLLGPNQPQHF
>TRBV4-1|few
CASSQVQVSSYNEQFF
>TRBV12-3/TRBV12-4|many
CASTQGLEQFF
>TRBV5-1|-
CASTNVDGLAGAGSYNEQFF
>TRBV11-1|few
CASSLAAPRTANTGELFF
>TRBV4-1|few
CASSQDPPGLTYNEQFF
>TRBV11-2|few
CASSVGGTNYEQYF
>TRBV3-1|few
CASSHSLASGGLPPYEQYF
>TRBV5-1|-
CASSLALRDRGFLDEKLFF
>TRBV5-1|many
CASSLTSSGRLSYEQYF
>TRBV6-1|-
CASSETSGGADTQYF
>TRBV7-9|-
CASSPLSRRDAKNIQYF
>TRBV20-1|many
CSAGSPGLRDTQYF
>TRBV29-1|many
CSVDESGGDTQYF
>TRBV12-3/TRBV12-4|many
CASSLSTTGTIF
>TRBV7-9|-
CASSLGPGTPRRF
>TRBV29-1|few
CSVVGLSNTGELFF
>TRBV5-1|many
CASSSSSTDTQYF
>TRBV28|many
CASRLEGGSNQPQHF
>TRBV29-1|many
CSVVLLGHEQFF
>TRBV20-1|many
CSAMGLEQETQYF
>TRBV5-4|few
CASSRTGVAGELFF
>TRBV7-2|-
CASSLESPRVGEQFF
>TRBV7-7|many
CASSLSKGFEQYF
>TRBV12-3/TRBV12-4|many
CASSPGTPKEQFF
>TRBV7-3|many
CASSFQRNTEAFF
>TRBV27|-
CASSRAYSDNEQFF
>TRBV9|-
CASSVARDVLVSGTGYGYTF
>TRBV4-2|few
CASSQGIEGGYEQYF
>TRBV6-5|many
CASSYGTGGQETQYF
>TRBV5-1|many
CASSLASGALGKLFF
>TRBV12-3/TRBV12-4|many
CASRLSGVETQYF
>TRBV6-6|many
CASSYSVPGELFF
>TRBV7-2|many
CASSLAGSGGYTF
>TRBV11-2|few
CASSLENSNQPQHF
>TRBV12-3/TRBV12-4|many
CASSLQGAWTEAFF
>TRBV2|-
CASSVDRGEYNSPLHF
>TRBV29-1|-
CSAHLAGGQETQYF
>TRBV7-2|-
CASSLAGLAGGPWNEQFF
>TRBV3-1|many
CASSQETRTGELFF
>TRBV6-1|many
CASRDDGTGYNEQFF
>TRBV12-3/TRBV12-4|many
CASSFSGQGGTQYF
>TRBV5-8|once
CASSPMGRGISGELFF
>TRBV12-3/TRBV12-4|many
CASSATGRTEAFF